A single TCR beta chain is shown here with its context. This CDR3 is built from 17 residues. V shed 2 bases and J shed 3 bases, with 19 bases lying between them. The record originates from a study of shared clonotypes between healthy human individuals. Researchers ran the assay at a deep level. Assay used: immunoSEQ multiplex PCR; TCRdb lists only in-frame clones, some missing. The sample shows approximately 2.3 million clones, more than 80% of them seen only once. This chain connects TRBV23-1 to TRBJ1-2; TRBD1 might be the D (6 bases). TRBV23-1 is an ORF, and what it does is uncertain. The TCR was taken from a young man in good health. Some clones in this sample may be carry-over from other donors' samples. Sequencing was carried out using naive CD4+ T cells from PBMCs. Subset given: CD45RA+ positively selected. CDR3 sequence: CASSQPGASKGDYGYTF. The CDR3 DNA reads TGCGCCAGCAGTCAACCGGGGGCCTCTAAGGGGGACTATGGCTACACCTTC.